This T cell receptor beta chain is drawn from a study of T cells in Graves' hyperthyroidism and ophthalmopathy. This clonotype was recorded many times. This CDR3 is 16 amino acids long. Germline V CDR1 and CDR2: DFQATT, SNEGSKA (reference sequence). Trimming at V came to 6 bases and at J to 1 base, leaving 14 bases not matched to a gene. Template material for amplifying TCR beta CDR3 regions consisted of RNA transcripts. The HTBI set primed first-round TCR CDR3 RT-PCR. MiXCR was run by TCRdb on the multiplex PCR reads, yielding one entry per CDR3 protein. The sample includes around 350,000 distinct CDR3 sequences, roughly 15% seen only once; the top ten take 20%.

The chain employs TRBV20-1 and TRBJ1-1, with 7 bases lining up with TRBD1. The sequence was collected from a woman in her twenties or thirties with Graves' ophthalmopathy. The specimen was blood. CDR3 DNA: TGCAGTGCCGCCACCCGACAGGGAGGCCCGAACACTGAAGCTTTCTTT. Translating it yields CSAATRQGGPNTEAFF.